In its sample, the clone carrying this TCR beta chain was seen once. Antigen: not known. Survey-level resolution applied to immunoSEQ assay v3.0. Clones were sequenced by immunoSEQ multiplex PCR, and TCRdb holds only the in-frame ones, with some missing. The sample consists of 30,000 to 40,000 clones, approximately 75% of them appearing once. The entry originates in a study of long-term antiretroviral therapy in people with HIV. Whole-study results and caveats: HIV repertoire CDR3 lengths ranged less widely than those of controls. Dating from the mid-2000s to the late 2010s, the blood was possibly obtained under older ART regimens.

With 0 bases removed from V and 7 bases from J, the gap between germline ends came to 10 bases. The CDR3 loop spans 13 amino acids. CDR1 and CDR2 (germline): MNHEY, SMNVEV (reference sequence). The V gene is TRBV27, the J gene TRBJ2-7, with D possibly matching TRBD1 (5 bases). The source material was unsorted PBMCs, sampled 3 years after starting antiretroviral therapy. The receptor's source is a man aged 50 or older with HIV. CDR3 residues: CASSLSRVGEQYF. The CDR3 DNA reads as TGTGCCAGCAGTTTATCCAGGGTTGGGGAGCAGTACTTC.